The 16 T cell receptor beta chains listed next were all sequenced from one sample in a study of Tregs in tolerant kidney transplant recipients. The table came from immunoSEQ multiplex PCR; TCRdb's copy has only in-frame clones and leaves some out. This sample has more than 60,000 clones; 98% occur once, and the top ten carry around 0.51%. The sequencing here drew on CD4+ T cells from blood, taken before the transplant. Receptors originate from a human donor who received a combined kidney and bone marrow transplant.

This CDR3 is CASTPDRDRGGYTF. CDR3 nucleotide sequence: TGTGCCAGTACCCCAGACCGGGACAGGGGTGGCTACACCTTC. The V gene is TRBV19, the J gene TRBJ1-2; 10 bases are shared with TRBD1. Germline V gene data show CDR1 as LNHDA and CDR2 as SQIVND (reference sequence). The CDR3 loop spans 14 amino acids. The trim removed 7 bases at V and 7 bases at J, leaving 9 bases unmatched.

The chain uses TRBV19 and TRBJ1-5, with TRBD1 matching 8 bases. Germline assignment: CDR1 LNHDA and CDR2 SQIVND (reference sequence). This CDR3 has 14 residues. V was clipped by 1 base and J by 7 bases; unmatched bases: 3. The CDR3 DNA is TGTGCCAGTAGTATAGGGGACAGGCAACAGCCCCAGCATTTT. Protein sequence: CASSIGDRQQPQHF.

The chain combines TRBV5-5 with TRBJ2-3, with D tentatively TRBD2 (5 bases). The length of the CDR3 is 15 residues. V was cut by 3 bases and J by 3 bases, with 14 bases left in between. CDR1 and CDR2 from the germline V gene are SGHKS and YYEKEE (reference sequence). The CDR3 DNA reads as TGTGCCAGCAGCTCGAGTCTCCGGGGTACAGATACGCAGTATTTT. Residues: CASSSSLRGTDTQYF.

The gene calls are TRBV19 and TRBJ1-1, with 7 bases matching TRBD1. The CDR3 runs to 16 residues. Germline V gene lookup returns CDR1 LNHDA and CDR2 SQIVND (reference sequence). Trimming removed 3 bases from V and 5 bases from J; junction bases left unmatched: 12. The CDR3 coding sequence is TGTGCCAGTAGTATGACAGGGTTGGGAGGAAAGACTGAAGCTTTCTTT. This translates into CASSMTGLGGKTEAFF.

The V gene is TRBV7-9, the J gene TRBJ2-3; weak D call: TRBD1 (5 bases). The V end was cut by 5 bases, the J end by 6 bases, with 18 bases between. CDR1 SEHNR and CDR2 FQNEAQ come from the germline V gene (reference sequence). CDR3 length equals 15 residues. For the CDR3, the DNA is TGTGCCAGCAGCCCCCTGGACAAAGTCAGGGATACGCAGTATTTT. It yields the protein CASSPLDKVRDTQYF. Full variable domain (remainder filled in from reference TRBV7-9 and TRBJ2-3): DTGVSQNPRHKITKRGQNVTFRCDPISEHNRLYWYRQTLGQGPEFLTYFQNEAQLEKSRLLSDRFSAERPKGSFSTLEIQRTEQGDSAMYLCASSPLDKVRDTQYFGPGTRLTVL.

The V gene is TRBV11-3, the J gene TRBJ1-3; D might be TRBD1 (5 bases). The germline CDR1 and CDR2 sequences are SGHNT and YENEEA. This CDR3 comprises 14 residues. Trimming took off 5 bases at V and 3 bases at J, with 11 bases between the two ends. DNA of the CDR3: TGTGCCAGCAGCCACGACAGCATTGGAAACACCATATATTTT. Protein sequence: CASSHDSIGNTIYF. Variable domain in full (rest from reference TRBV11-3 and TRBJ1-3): EAGVVQSPRYKIIEKKQPVAFWCNPISGHNTLYWYLQNLGQGPELLIRYENEEAVDDSQLPKDRFSAERLKGVDSTLKIQPAELGDSAVYLCASSHDSIGNTIYFGEGSWLTVV.

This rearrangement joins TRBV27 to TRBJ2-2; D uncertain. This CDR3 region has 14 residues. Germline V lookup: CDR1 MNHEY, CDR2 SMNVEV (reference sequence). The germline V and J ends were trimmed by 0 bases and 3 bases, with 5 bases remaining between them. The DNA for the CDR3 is TGTGCCAGCAGTTTATCGTCTTACACCGGGGAGCTGTTTTTT. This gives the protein CASSLSSYTGELFF.

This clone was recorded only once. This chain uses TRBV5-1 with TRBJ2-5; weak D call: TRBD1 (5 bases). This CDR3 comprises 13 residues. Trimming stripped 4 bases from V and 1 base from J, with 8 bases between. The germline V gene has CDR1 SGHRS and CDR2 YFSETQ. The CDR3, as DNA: TGCGCCAGCAGCAAGGGGATCCAAGAGACCCAGTACTTC. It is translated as CASSKGIQETQYF.

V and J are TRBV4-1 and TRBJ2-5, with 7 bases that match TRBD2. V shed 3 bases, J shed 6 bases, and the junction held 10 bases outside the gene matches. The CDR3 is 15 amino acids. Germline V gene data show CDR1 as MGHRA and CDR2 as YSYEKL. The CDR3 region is CASSQPSGPGKTQYF. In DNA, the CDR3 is TGCGCCAGCAGCCAGCCTAGCGGCCCTGGAAAGACCCAGTACTTC.

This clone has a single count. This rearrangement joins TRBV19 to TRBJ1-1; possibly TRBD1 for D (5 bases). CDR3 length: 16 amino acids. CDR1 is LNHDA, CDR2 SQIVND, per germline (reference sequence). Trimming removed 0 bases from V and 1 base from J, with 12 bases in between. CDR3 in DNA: TGTGCCAGTAGTATAGAGGCGCTAACAGGGAACACTGAAGCTTTCTTT. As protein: CASSIEALTGNTEAFF.

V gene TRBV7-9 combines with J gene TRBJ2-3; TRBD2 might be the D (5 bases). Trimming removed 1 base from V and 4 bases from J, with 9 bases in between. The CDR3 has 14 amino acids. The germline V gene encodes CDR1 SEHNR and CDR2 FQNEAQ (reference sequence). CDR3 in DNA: TGTGCCAGCAGCTTAGGAGGGCCCCCAGATACGCAGTATTTT. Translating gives CASSLGGPPDTQYF.

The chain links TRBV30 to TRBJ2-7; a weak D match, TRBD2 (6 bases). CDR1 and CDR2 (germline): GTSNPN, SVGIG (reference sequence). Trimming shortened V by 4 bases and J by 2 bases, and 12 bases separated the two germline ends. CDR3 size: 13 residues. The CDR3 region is CAWKKRRAYEQYF. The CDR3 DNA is TGTGCCTGGAAAAAGCGGAGGGCCTACGAGCAGTACTTC.

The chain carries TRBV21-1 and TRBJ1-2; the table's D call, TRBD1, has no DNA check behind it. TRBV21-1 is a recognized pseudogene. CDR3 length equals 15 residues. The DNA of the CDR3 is TGTGCCAGCAGTTTCCCAGACAGGGGGCAAAATGGCTACACCTTC. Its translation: CASSFPDRGQNGYTF.

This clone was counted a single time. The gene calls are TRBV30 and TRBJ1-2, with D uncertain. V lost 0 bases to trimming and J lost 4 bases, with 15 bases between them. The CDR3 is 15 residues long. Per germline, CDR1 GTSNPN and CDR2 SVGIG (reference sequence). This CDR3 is CAWSVGGTKGYGYTF. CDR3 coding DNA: TGTGCCTGGAGTGTGGGAGGCACCAAGGGCTATGGCTACACCTTC.

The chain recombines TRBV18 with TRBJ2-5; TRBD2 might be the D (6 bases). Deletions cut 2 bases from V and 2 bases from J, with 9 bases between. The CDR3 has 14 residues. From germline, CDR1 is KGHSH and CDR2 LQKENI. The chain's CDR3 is CASSPISGQETQYF. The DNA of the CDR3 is TGTGCCAGCTCACCAATTAGCGGACAAGAGACCCAGTACTTC.

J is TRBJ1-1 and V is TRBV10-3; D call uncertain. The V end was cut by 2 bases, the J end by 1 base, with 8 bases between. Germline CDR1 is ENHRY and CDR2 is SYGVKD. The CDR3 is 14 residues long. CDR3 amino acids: CAISEEGANTEAFF. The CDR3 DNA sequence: TGTGCCATCAGTGAGGAGGGAGCGAACACTGAAGCTTTCTTT.